This record concerns one TCR beta chain sequence. This specimen includes other DNA sequences encoding the same CDR3. This specimen comes from a study of blood T cell repertoires in COVID-19. Study summary: The United States, Italy and Spain were the sources of the acute and convalescent COVID-19 samples. Nucleic acid was either cDNA or gDNA, and it came from T cells, B-cell-depleted T cells, or PBMCs.

The CDR3 covers 17 residues. Germline loops: CDR1 MNHNS, CDR2 SASEGT. The junction had 7 bases not matched to a gene; V was cut back by 0 bases and J by 2 bases. Original processing notes: Reference gene primer amplification gave estimated nucleated cell counts. Repertoires were generated with immunoSEQ multiplex PCR, while TCRdb's copy carries only in-frame clones and drops some. D and trimming were read from the DNA, whereas the V and J calls and clone size are those reported in that table. The sample has about 100,000 clones, roughly nine tenths seen once. The sample consisted of peripheral blood. The genes are TRBV6-1 and TRBJ2-7; 10 bases line up with TRBD1. The origin of this receptor is a man between 50 and 59 years old with active COVID-19. The CDR3 loop is CASSEALGTGAPYEQYF. CDR3 bases: TGTGCCAGCAGTGAAGCGCTAGGGACAGGGGCCCCCTACGAGCAGTACTTC.